What follows are 17 T cell receptor beta chains derived from one specimen sequenced in a study of blood T cell repertoires in COVID-19 (dated by TCRdb to the early 2020s). The receptor library was made with the immunoSEQ multiplex PCR assay. Entries here come from immuneACCESS through TCRdb and include only in-frame sequences with V and J called. Some clones fail to appear in such tables; in the studies checked, an unresolved V gene covers under half of the shortfall, and the cause of the remainder is unknown. Counted in this sample were about 200,000 clones; 65% to 90% of them appeared once. Around 14% of the sample rests with the top ten. The specimen was peripheral blood. The receptors were sampled from a human donor in a cohort sampled during active COVID-19.

The chain's CDR3 is CASRGHSNTEAFF. CDR3 nucleotide sequence: TGTGCCAGTCGGGGACACAGTAACACTGAAGCTTTCTTT. The V gene is TRBV19, the J gene TRBJ1-1; D might be TRBD1 (6 bases). The CDR3 runs 13 residues. The germline V gene encodes CDR1 LNHDA and CDR2 SQIVND (reference sequence). V lost 8 bases and J lost 2, with 12 bases in between.

As regards this clone: The identical CDR3 is also encoded by other nucleotide sequences in the sample. The genes are TRBV19 and TRBJ1-6; 9 nucleotides match TRBD1. V lost 9 bases to trimming and J lost 7 bases; unmatched junction nucleotides: 4. This CDR3 comprises 13 residues. Germline CDR1 reads LNHDA; CDR2 reads SQIVND (reference sequence). The DNA for the CDR3 is TGTGCCAGCCGGGACAGGGTCAATTCACCCCTCCACTTT. It specifies CASRDRVNSPLHF.

The V and J genes are TRBV7-8 and TRBJ1-1; TRBD1 matches 9 bases. The CDR3 is made up of 16 amino acids. Trimming removed 1 base from V and 1 base from J; junction bases left unmatched: 4. The germline CDR1 and CDR2 sequences are SGHVS and FQNEAQ. The CDR3 region is CASSLVDRGRNTEAFF. The DNA for the CDR3 is TGTGCCAGCAGCTTAGTGGACAGGGGTCGGAACACTGAAGCTTTCTTT.

The chain joins TRBV5-1 to TRBJ1-6; D remains ambiguous. The CDR3 runs 16 residues. Between the trimmed V and J ends, which lost 0 bases and 0 bases, there was a span of 7 bases. Germline CDR1 SGHRS, CDR2 YFSETQ. The CDR3 coding sequence is TGCGCCAGCAGCTTGGGTGGGAGCTCCTATAATTCACCCCTCCACTTT. Translation: CASSLGGSSYNSPLHF.

V and J are TRBV27 and TRBJ2-3; no definite D call. The CDR3 is 14 residues long. Between the trimmed V and J ends, which lost 3 bases and 2 bases, there was a span of 9 bases. Germline lookup yields CDR1 MNHEY and CDR2 SMNVEV (reference sequence). CDR3 sequence (DNA): TGTGCCAGCAGTTTGAGTTTCCCCACAGATACGCAGTATTTT. Encoded protein: CASSLSFPTDTQYF.

V is TRBV7-8 and J is TRBJ1-5, with 9 bases identical to TRBD1. The germline V gene has CDR1 SGHVS and CDR2 FQNEAQ. This CDR3 has 15 residues. Trimming took 4 bases from V and 9 from J; bases not matched to a gene: 10. DNA of the CDR3: TGTGCCAGCAGCTCAACTACAGGGGGCGGAGGGCCCCAGCATTTT. It translates to CASSSTTGGGGPQHF. Complete variable domain (other parts from reference TRBV7-8 and TRBJ1-5): GAGVSQSPRYKVAKRGQDVALRCDPISGHVSLFWYQQALGQGPEFLTYFQNEAQLDKSGLPSDRFFAERPEGSVSTLKIQRTQQEDSAVYLCASSSTTGGGGPQHFGDGTRLSIL.

J is TRBJ1-2 and V is TRBV27; a possible D gene is TRBD1 (5 bases). Trimming took 6 bases from V and 4 from J, leaving 15 bases between them. Germline V gives CDR1 MNHEY, CDR2 SMNVEV (reference sequence). The CDR3 is made up of 14 amino acids. In nucleotides, the CDR3 is TGTGCCAGCAGACCCACAGGCGAACCCTATGGCTACACCTTC. Translating gives CASRPTGEPYGYTF.

The chain combines TRBV5-1 with TRBJ2-3, with D uncertain. Germline V gives CDR1 SGHRS, CDR2 YFSETQ. There are 16 residues in the CDR3. Trimming removed 1 base at V and 4 bases at J, with 16 bases between. The CDR3 protein is CASSLSRSRVADTQYF. The CDR3 DNA sequence: TGCGCCAGCAGCTTGAGTAGAAGCCGGGTGGCAGATACGCAGTATTTT.

The rearrangement links TRBV4-1 to TRBJ2-1; 8 bases map to TRBD2. There are 18 residues in the CDR3. The V and J ends lost 0 bases and 4 bases, in that order; junction bases with no gene match: 11. Looked up from germline, CDR1 is MGHRA and CDR2 is YSYEKL. This chain's CDR3 is CASSQDPVPGGPYNEQFF. The CDR3, as DNA: TGCGCCAGCAGCCAAGATCCCGTCCCGGGAGGGCCTTACAATGAGCAGTTCTTC.

This chain uses TRBV4-1 with TRBJ2-2; 12 bases align to TRBD1. Germline CDR1 is MGHRA and CDR2 is YSYEKL. The CDR3 has 20 residues. The V gene end was trimmed by 0 bases and the J gene end by 6 bases; junction bases not matched to a gene: 14. The chain's CDR3 is CASSQEARAGTGGAAGELFF. In nucleotides, the CDR3 is TGCGCCAGCAGCCAAGAGGCCCGAGCCGGGACAGGGGGCGCCGCCGGGGAGCTGTTTTTT.

This clone occurred once. The V call is TRBV5-1, the J call TRBJ2-7; weak D call: TRBD1 (6 bases). V shed 2 bases and J shed 0 bases, with 9 bases lying between them. The germline gives CDR1 SGHRS, CDR2 YFSETQ. The CDR3 sequence is 14 residues long. CDR3 DNA: TGCGCCAGCAGCTTCCGGGACACCTCCTACGAGCAGTACTTC. Protein product: CASSFRDTSYEQYF. The full variable domain, with the rest looked up from reference TRBV5-1 and TRBJ2-7, is KAGVTQTPRYLIKTRGQQVTLSCSPISGHRSVSWYQQTPGQGLQFLFEYFSETQRNKGNFPGRFSGRQFSNSRSEMNVSTLELGDSALYLCASSFRDTSYEQYFGPGTRLTVT.

The gene calls are TRBV7-8 and TRBJ2-2; 15 nucleotides agree with TRBD2. There are 19 residues in the CDR3. Germline V gene lookup returns CDR1 SGHVS and CDR2 FQNEAQ. V lost 1 base, J lost 5 bases, and 8 bases stayed unmatched. CDR3 in amino acids: CASSLGGLAGGMRTGELFF. CDR3 nucleotides: TGTGCCAGCAGCTTAGGGGGACTAGCGGGAGGAATGAGGACCGGGGAGCTGTTTTTT.

This clone was observed a single time. The chain couples TRBV13 to TRBJ2-2; 8 nucleotides align to TRBD2. V lost 5 bases, J lost 0 bases, and 5 bases stayed unmatched. The CDR3 spans 16 residues. Per germline, CDR1 PRHDT and CDR2 FYEKMQ (reference sequence). CDR3: CASSPLAGPNTGELFF. For the CDR3, the DNA is TGTGCCAGCAGCCCATTAGCGGGACCGAACACCGGGGAGCTGTTTTTT.

The CDR3 reads CASSDGLAAGNEQFF. The CDR3 DNA reads TGCGCCAGCAGTGATGGACTAGCCGCAGGCAATGAGCAGTTCTTC. This sequence joins TRBV10-1 and TRBJ2-1; 8 bases match TRBD2. The CDR3 is made up of 15 amino acids. V was pared by 3 bases and J by 6 bases, with 7 bases of the junction left unmatched. The germline gives CDR1 WNHNN, CDR2 SYGVQD (reference sequence).

The chain is built from TRBV7-9 and TRBJ1-1, with 9 bases lining up with TRBD1. Looked up from germline, CDR1 is SEHNR and CDR2 is FQNEAQ (reference sequence). The V and J ends lost 5 bases and 3 bases, in that order; junction bases with no gene match: 10. The CDR3 covers 16 residues. The CDR3 spells CASSQRQGGRDTEAFF. The DNA of the CDR3 is TGTGCCAGCAGCCAACGACAGGGGGGCCGGGACACTGAAGCTTTCTTT.

V is TRBV18 and J is TRBJ2-5, with a possible D match to TRBD1 (5 bases). The CDR3 contains 13 residues. Germline CDR1 KGHSH, CDR2 LQKENI. Between the trimmed V and J ends, which lost 3 bases and 1 base, there was a span of 6 bases. The CDR3 DNA sequence: TGTGCCAGCTCACCCAGGGTCCAAGAGACCCAGTACTTC. Its protein product is CASSPRVQETQYF.

The table lists this clone with a few counts. V gene TRBV5-1 combines with J gene TRBJ1-1, with 8 bases lining up with TRBD1. V trimming: 8 bases; J trimming: 4 bases; junction bases outside the gene matches: 19. Germline CDR1 and CDR2: SGHRS and YFSETQ. The CDR3 runs 17 residues. The CDR3 DNA follows: TGCGCCAGTTCCCGGTCCCAGGGGGCCCACTCGCGCACTGAAGCTTTCTTT. Its protein product is CASSRSQGAHSRTEAFF.